A single sample gave rise to the 17 T cell receptor beta chains below, sequenced in a study of blood T cell repertoires in COVID-19. Libraries were prepared by immunoSEQ multiplex PCR; TCRdb keeps only in-frame clonotypes and omits some of them. Of over 150,000 clones in the sample, approximately 90% are singletons; the top ten hold roughly 2%. Sequenced input: peripheral blood. The receptors originated from a man aged 45 to 65 who had recovered from COVID-19.

The chain couples TRBV4-2 to TRBJ2-3, with D uncertain. The V end was cut by 5 bases, the J end by 3 bases, with 3 bases between. CDR3 length: 11 residues. Germline loops: CDR1 LGHNA, CDR2 YNFKEQ. CDR3 amino acids: CASSLTDTQYF. The CDR3 coding sequence is TGTGCCAGCAGCTTAACAGATACGCAGTATTTT.

This sequence joins TRBV5-1 and TRBJ1-6, with D possibly matching TRBD1 (5 bases). Per germline, CDR1 SGHRS and CDR2 YFSETQ. V gave up 3 bases and J gave up 10 bases, with 17 bases separating them. The CDR3 spans 15 residues. The CDR3: CASSWDASEGSPLHF. CDR3 nucleotide sequence: TGCGCCAGCAGCTGGGACGCCTCGGAGGGATCACCCCTCCACTTT. Based on the CDR3 plus reference TRBV5-1 and TRBJ1-6, the full variable domain is KAGVTQTPRYLIKTRGQQVTLSCSPISGHRSVSWYQQTPGQGLQFLFEYFSETQRNKGNFPGRFSGRQFSNSRSEMNVSTLELGDSALYLCASSWDASEGSPLHFGNGTRLTVT.

The genes are TRBV5-1 and TRBJ2-3; D might be TRBD2 (5 bases). V lost 1 base, J lost 4 bases, and 7 bases lay in between. The CDR3 consists of 13 residues. CDR1 is SGHRS and CDR2 is YFSETQ in the germline V gene. CDR3 DNA sequence: TGCGCCAGCAGCTTGCCGGGGTCAGATACGCAGTATTTT. Residues: CASSLPGSDTQYF. Full variable domain (remainder filled in from reference TRBV5-1 and TRBJ2-3): KAGVTQTPRYLIKTRGQQVTLSCSPISGHRSVSWYQQTPGQGLQFLFEYFSETQRNKGNFPGRFSGRQFSNSRSEMNVSTLELGDSALYLCASSLPGSDTQYFGPGTRLTVL.

V is TRBV7-2 and J is TRBJ1-5; D uncertain. The CDR3 is 15 residues long. Germline V gene lookup returns CDR1 SGHTA and CDR2 FQGNSA. V was pared by 5 bases and J by 4 bases, with 15 bases between. The CDR3 region has the DNA TGTGCCAGCAGCCCGAACCCGGGATATAATCAGCCCCAGCATTTT. Translated, it gives CASSPNPGYNQPQHF.

V and J are TRBV30 and TRBJ2-5; D possibly corresponds to TRBD1 (6 bases). Germline CDR1 reads GTSNPN; CDR2 reads SVGIG (reference sequence). V lost 2 bases and J lost 4, with 11 bases in between. The CDR3 totals 13 residues. This chain's CDR3 is CAWSKTGIETQYF. The CDR3 nucleotides are TGTGCCTGGAGTAAAACAGGGATAGAGACCCAGTACTTC.

V is TRBV3-1 (or the pseudogene TRBV3-2) and J is TRBJ1-5; D is uncertain. The ends were cut back, 7 bases at V and 7 bases at J, with 14 bases in the middle. The CDR3 contains 13 residues. Germline V lookup: CDR1 LGHDT, CDR2 YNNKEL (reference sequence). In DNA form, the CDR3 reads TGTGCCAGCACCCCGAGGTACAAACAGCCCCAGCATTTT. Its translation: CASTPRYKQPQHF.

This chain uses TRBV27 with TRBJ2-5; 9 bases are shared with TRBD2. From germline, CDR1 is MNHEY and CDR2 SMNVEV (reference sequence). V gave up 6 bases and J gave up 5 bases; unmatched junction bases: 13. The CDR3 totals 16 residues. Here the CDR3 reads CASSPRTSAGWETQYF. The CDR3 DNA reads as TGTGCCAGCAGCCCCCGGACTAGCGCCGGCTGGGAGACCCAGTACTTC.

Of note for this clone: This sample includes further DNA sequences coding for the same CDR3. The chain joins TRBV7-9 to TRBJ1-6; 9 positions agree with TRBD1. Germline trimming cut 5 bases from V and 5 bases from J; bases unmatched to any gene: 1. Germline CDR1 reads SEHNR; CDR2 reads FQNEAQ (reference sequence). The CDR3 has 14 amino acids. CDR3 DNA: TGTGCCAGCAGCGGGGACAGGGATAATTCACCCCTCCACTTT. Translating it yields CASSGDRDNSPLHF.

The chain joins TRBV9 to TRBJ2-1; 8 nucleotides line up with TRBD2. The CDR3 runs 18 residues. The junction had 16 bases not matched to a gene; V was cut back by 4 bases and J by 4 bases. The germline V gene encodes CDR1 SGDLS and CDR2 YYNGEE. The CDR3 protein is CASSQIGWAGGLYNEQFF. CDR3 DNA sequence: TGTGCCAGCAGCCAAATTGGGTGGGCGGGGGGCCTATACAATGAGCAGTTCTTC.

This chain links TRBV7-8 with TRBJ2-7, with 8 positions matching TRBD1. CDR1 SGHVS and CDR2 FQNEAQ come from the germline V gene. There are 18 residues in the CDR3. The V segment lost 0 bases and the J segment 1 base; nucleotides outside the gene matches: 11. The CDR3 loop is CASSLAVGIGDRSYEQYF. The CDR3 nucleotides are TGTGCCAGCAGCTTAGCCGTCGGGATTGGGGACAGGTCCTACGAGCAGTACTTC.

V gene TRBV5-1 combines with J gene TRBJ2-7; 7 bases align to TRBD2. The V gene end was trimmed by 0 bases and the J gene end by 6 bases; junction bases not matched to a gene: 0. The CDR3 runs 12 residues. Germline V gene sequence: CDR1 SGHRS, CDR2 YFSETQ. The CDR3 sequence: CASSLAGGEQYF. The CDR3 DNA reads as TGCGCCAGCAGCTTGGCGGGGGGCGAGCAGTACTTC.

The chain links TRBV19 to TRBJ1-1; D possibly corresponds to TRBD1 (6 bases). V was trimmed by 4 bases and J by 0 bases, leaving 12 bases between them. The CDR3 consists of 15 residues. Germline CDR1 LNHDA, CDR2 SQIVND (reference sequence). This CDR3 is CASSRGTSMNTEAFF. The DNA for the CDR3 is TGTGCCAGTAGTAGAGGGACATCAATGAACACTGAAGCTTTCTTT. The whole variable domain, filled in from reference TRBV19 and TRBJ1-1, reads DGGITQSPKYLFRKEGQNVTLSCEQNLNHDAMYWYRQDPGQGLRLIYYSQIVNDFQKGDIAEGYSVSREKKESFPLTVTSAQKNPTAFYLCASSRGTSMNTEAFFGQGTRLTVV.

The V gene is TRBV6-2 or TRBV6-3, the J gene TRBJ1-5; 8 bases match TRBD1. With V trimmed by 5 bases and J by 6 bases, 9 bases remained unmatched. The germline V gene encodes CDR1 MNHEY and CDR2 SVGEGT. This CDR3 comprises 15 residues. CDR3 DNA: TGTGCCAGCAGTCACTTATCAGGGGGCCCTCAGCCCCAGCATTTT. The encoded protein is CASSHLSGGPQPQHF.

Concerning this clone itself: Its ends do not fully match the called genes, so a read error is possible. The chain couples TRBV9 to TRBJ2-7; weak D call: TRBD2 (5 bases). There are 15 residues in the CDR3. Germline CDR1 and CDR2: SGDLS and YYNGEE. CDR3 residues: CASSVGFSSSDEQYF. CDR3 in DNA: TGTGCCAGCAGCGTAGGTTTTTCTAGCTCCGACGAGCAGTACTTC.

The J gene is TRBJ2-5, the V gene TRBV5-4, with 8 bases matching TRBD1. The CDR3 runs 15 residues. Per the germline V gene, CDR1 is SGHNT and CDR2 is YYREEE (reference sequence). V gave up 4 bases and J gave up 5 bases; unmatched junction bases: 10. The CDR3 DNA follows: TGTGCCAGCAGCAAAAAGACAGGGGCCGAGGAGACCCAGTACTTC. It encodes CASSKKTGAEETQYF.

Here the CDR3 reads CASSLAQGADTQYF. The CDR3 DNA follows: TGTGCCAGCAGCTTGGCCCAGGGGGCAGATACGCAGTATTTT. The rearrangement joins TRBV5-4 to TRBJ2-3, with 7 bases lining up with TRBD1. The CDR3 contains 14 residues. J was trimmed by 4 bases and V by 0 bases; bases with no gene match: 2. CDR1 and CDR2 (germline): SGHNT, YYREEE (reference sequence).

This clone was counted once. The chain employs TRBV9 and TRBJ2-7, with 9 bases lining up with TRBD2. The trim removed 0 bases at V and 4 bases at J, leaving 2 bases unmatched. The germline V gene encodes CDR1 SGDLS and CDR2 YYNGEE. The CDR3 has 14 amino acids. The CDR3 here is CASSVGLAGYEQYF. The CDR3 DNA follows: TGTGCCAGCAGCGTAGGCCTAGCGGGGTACGAGCAGTACTTC.